The sequence of this T cell receptor (beta chain) was determined in a study of blood T cell repertoires in COVID-19. In the study overall: Sites across the United States, Italy and Spain contributed samples from acute and convalescent COVID-19. The cDNA or gDNA used as material had been derived from T cells, B-cell-depleted T cells, or PBMCs.

Methods used by the authors: The assay estimated nucleated cells by amplifying reference gene primers. Only in-frame clones appear in the TCRdb table, and some are missing; sequencing was by immunoSEQ multiplex PCR. V and J calls and clone size are those listed in that table; D and trimming were worked out from the DNA. The sample lists approximately 350,000 clones, about 90% occurring once. The CDR3 spans 15 residues. The junction had 8 bases not matched to a gene; V was cut back by 4 bases and J by 4 bases. Per the germline V gene, CDR1 is PRHDT and CDR2 is FYEKMQ (reference sequence). Sequencing was carried out using peripheral blood. The V gene is TRBV13, the J gene TRBJ1-2; the match to TRBD1 covers 8 bases. The receptor was derived from a woman aged 18-29 years who had recovered from COVID-19. DNA of the CDR3: TGTGCCAGCAGCTCCCTAGGTGACAGGGGCTATGGCTACACCTTC. Translation: CASSSLGDRGYGYTF.